This T cell receptor beta chain was recovered during a study of cytomegalovirus exposure and HLA in healthy donors. Study-level findings and limits: With DRB1 most and HLA-C fewest, TCR association rates differed between HLA loci in a later analysis. For most TCR sequences rarity was the rule, although some public TCRs occurred in many donors. Cytomegalovirus status was reportedly diagnosed by the classifier with high sensitivity and specificity.

Although they were nominally healthy when sampled, donors likely had unrecorded immune exposures. Primers: 60 Vbeta forward and 13 Jbeta reverse. Assay used: immunoSEQ multiplex PCR; TCRdb lists only in-frame clones, some missing. The sample holds approximately 170,000 clones; under 85% are singletons and the top ten take 5.4%. A remark on this clone: Its antigen is undetermined.

After removal of 2 bases from V and 8 bases from J, the junction contained 6 bases not matched to a gene. Germline V gene data show CDR1 as ENHRY and CDR2 as SYGVKD. This CDR3 has 15 residues. The sample consisted of PBMCs. The chain combines TRBV10-3 with TRBJ1-4, with 9 bases fitting TRBD1. This TCR was recovered from a woman aged 18-29 years in good health and CMV-seropositive. CDR3 region: CAISEPTGGNEKLFF. In DNA form, the CDR3 reads TGTGCCATCAGTGAGCCGACAGGGGGGAACGAAAAACTGTTTTTT.